This is a list of T cell receptor beta chains from one sample in a study of technical replicates of blood from several donors. Generated by immunoSEQ multiplex PCR, the TCRdb table keeps only in-frame clones and is missing some. The sample includes 45,000 to 50,000 clones, 92% of them seen just once. Sequences were obtained from PBMCs. These receptors originate from a human donor in good health. Some clones in this sample may be carry-over from other donors' samples. Both conserved end residues are part of each CDR3. Size values are once, few and many counts, or a class for expanded clones, and some rows have none.

clone_size j_call v_call cdr3_aa
. TRBJ2-5 TRBV5-1 CASSLVLQETQYF
. TRBJ1-5 TRBV10-1 CASTPAGSNQPQHF
. TRBJ2-7 TRBV30 CAWSVASYEQYF
. TRBJ1-6 TRBV9 CASSVDAENSPLHF
. TRBJ2-7 TRBV2 CASSEETSGSYEQYF
. TRBJ1-1 TRBV30 CAWRPYSEAFF
. TRBJ1-3 TRBV6-5 CASSSVTAGNTIYF
. TRBJ1-6 TRBV6-6 CASSYRGSSYNSPLHF
. TRBJ2-7 TRBV11-3 CASSSGGQGMVEQYF
. TRBJ1-3 TRBV10-3 CAITSQDRRRNTIYF
. TRBJ2-1 TRBV13 CASSSLIPGAGGPLDEQFF
. TRBJ2-7 TRBV6-6 CASADSGSSYEQYF
. TRBJ1-1 TRBV7-2 CASSISMNTEAFF
. TRBJ1-4 TRBV19 CASSIRDRDNEKLFF
once TRBJ2-7 TRBV2 CASGGAGVNSYEQYF
. TRBJ1-3 TRBV18 CASLPVRSLFPNTIYF
. TRBJ1-1 TRBV29-1 CSVEGQNTEAFF